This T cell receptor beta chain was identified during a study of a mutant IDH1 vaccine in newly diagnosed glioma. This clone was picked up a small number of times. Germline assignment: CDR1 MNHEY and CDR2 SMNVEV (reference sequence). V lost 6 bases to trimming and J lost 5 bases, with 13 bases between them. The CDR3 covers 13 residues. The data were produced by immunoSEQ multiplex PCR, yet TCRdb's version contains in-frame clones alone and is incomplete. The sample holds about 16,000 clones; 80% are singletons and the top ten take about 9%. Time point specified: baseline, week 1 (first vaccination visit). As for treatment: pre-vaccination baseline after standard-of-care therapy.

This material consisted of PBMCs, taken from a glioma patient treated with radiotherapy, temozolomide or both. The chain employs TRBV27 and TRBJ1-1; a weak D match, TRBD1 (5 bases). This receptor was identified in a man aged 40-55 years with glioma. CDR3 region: CASRGPGWTEAFF. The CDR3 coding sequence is TGTGCCAGCAGGGGCCCAGGGTGGACTGAAGCTTTCTTT.